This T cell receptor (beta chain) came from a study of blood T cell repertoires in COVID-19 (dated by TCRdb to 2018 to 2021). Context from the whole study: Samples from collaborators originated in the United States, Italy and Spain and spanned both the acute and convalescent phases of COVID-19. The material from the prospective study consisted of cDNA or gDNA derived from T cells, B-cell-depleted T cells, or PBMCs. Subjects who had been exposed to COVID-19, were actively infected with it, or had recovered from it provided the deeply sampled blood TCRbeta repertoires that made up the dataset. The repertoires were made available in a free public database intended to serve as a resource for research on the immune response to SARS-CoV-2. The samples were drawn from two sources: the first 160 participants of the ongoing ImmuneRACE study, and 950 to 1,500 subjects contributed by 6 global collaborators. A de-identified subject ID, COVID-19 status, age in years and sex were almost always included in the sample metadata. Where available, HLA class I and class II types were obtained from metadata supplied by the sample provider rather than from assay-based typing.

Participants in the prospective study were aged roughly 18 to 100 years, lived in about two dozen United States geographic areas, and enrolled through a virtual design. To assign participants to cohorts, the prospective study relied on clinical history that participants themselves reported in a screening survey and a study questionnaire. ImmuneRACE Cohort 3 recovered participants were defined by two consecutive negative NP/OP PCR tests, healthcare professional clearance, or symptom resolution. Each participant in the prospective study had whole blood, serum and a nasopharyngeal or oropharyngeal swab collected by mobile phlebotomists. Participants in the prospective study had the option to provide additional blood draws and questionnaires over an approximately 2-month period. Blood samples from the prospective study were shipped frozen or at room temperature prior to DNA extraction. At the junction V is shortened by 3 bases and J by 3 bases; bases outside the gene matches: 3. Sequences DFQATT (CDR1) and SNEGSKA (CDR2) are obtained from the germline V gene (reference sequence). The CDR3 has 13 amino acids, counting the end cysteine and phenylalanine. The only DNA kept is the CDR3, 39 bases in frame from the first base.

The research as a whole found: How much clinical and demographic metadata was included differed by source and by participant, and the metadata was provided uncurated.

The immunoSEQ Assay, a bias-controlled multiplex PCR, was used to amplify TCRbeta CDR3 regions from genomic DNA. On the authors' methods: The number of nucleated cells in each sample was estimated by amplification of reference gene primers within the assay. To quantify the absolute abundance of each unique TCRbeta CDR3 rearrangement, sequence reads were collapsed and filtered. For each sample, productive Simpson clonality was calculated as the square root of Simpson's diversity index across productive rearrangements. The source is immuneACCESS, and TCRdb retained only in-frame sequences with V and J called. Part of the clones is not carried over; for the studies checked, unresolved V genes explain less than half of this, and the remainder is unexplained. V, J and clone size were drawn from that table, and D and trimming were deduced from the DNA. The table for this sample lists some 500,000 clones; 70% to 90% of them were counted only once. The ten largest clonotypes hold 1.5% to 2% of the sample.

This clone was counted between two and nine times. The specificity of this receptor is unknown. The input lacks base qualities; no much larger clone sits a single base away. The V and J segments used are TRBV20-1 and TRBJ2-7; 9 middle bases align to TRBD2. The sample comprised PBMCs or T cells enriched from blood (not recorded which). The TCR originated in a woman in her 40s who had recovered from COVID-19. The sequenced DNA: TGCAGTGCTAGTAGCGGGAGCCTCTACGAGCAGTACTTC. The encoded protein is CSASSGSLYEQYF.